This T cell receptor beta chain was found in a study of T cell responses to AZD1222 COVID-19 vaccine. The CDR3 spans 15 residues. Trimming took off 4 bases at V and 2 bases at J, with 12 bases between the two ends. From germline, CDR1 is LNHDA and CDR2 SQIVND (reference sequence). TCRdb's copy holds only in-frame clones and misses some; the assay was immunoSEQ multiplex PCR. The sample consists of 60,000 to 100,000 clones, approximately 90% of them appearing once. The sequence was obtained from an adult in good health. V gene TRBV19 combines with J gene TRBJ2-1; maybe TRBD2 (6 bases). The sample here was peripheral blood, taken on day 0 of AZD1222 vaccination. The CDR3 sequence: CASSKAGTPYNEQFF. Written as DNA, the CDR3 is TGTGCCAGTAGTAAGGCCGGGACTCCCTACAATGAGCAGTTCTTC.